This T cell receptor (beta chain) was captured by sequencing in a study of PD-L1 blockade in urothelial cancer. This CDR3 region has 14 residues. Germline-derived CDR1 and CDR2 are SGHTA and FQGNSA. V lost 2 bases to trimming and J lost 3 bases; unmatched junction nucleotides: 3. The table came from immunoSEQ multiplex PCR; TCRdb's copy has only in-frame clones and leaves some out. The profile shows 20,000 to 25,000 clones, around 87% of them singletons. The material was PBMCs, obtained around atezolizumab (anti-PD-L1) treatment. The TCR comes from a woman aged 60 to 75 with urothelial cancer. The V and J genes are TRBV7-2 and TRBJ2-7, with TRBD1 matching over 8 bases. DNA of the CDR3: TGTGCCAGCAGCTTACAGGGGGCTAACTACGAGCAGTACTTC. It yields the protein CASSLQGANYEQYF.